This T cell receptor beta chain emerged from a study of cytomegalovirus exposure and HLA in healthy donors. The overall study: Previous work identified roughly 120 million unique TCR beta sequences from around 200 million T cells. In terms of ancestry, the Caucasian-associated cluster contained around 79% of the 300 to 400 genotyped donors.

The germline V gene has CDR1 SGHNT and CDR2 YYREEE (reference sequence). This CDR3 contains 15 residues. V was pared by 4 bases and J by 2 bases, with 14 bases between. Healthy donors of bone marrow made up the group. The primer mix had 60 Vbeta and 13 Jbeta primers. The table came from immunoSEQ multiplex PCR; TCRdb's copy has only in-frame clones and leaves some out. The sample lists 150,000 to 200,000 clones, 65% to 85% seen once, with around 7% in the top ten. This sequence joins TRBV5-4 and TRBJ2-3, with D perhaps matching TRBD2 (6 bases). The sample taken for sequencing was PBMCs. This TCR was recovered from a man between 40 and 49 years old in good health and CMV-seropositive. CDR3 bases: TGTGCCAGCAGCGGGGACTTCCTGACCACAGATACGCAGTATTTT. It yields the protein CASSGDFLTTDTQYF. The full variable domain, in which reference TRBV5-4 and TRBJ2-3 provide the parts outside the CDR3, is ETGVTQSPTHLIKTRGQQVTLRCSSQSGHNTVSWYQQALGQGPQFIFQYYREEENGRGNFPPRFSGLQFPNYSSELNVNALELDDSALYLCASSGDFLTTDTQYFGPGTRLTVL.